This T cell receptor beta chain was obtained from a study of early T cells in non-severe SARS-CoV-2 infection. Background on the study: The authors sequenced bulk RNA from unsorted whole blood, leaving chains unpaired.

CDR3 size: 14 residues. Germline CDR1 reads GTSNPN; CDR2 reads SVGIG (reference sequence). V was trimmed by 2 bases and J by 4 bases, leaving 11 bases between them. This clonotype has more than one count but fewer than ten. The antigen is undetermined. Findings and limits, study-wide: Private and CD4 specificities were missed by VDJdb matching, skewed to anti-spike CD8.

Using its own MiXCR run on the 5' RACE reads, TCRdb lists one record per CDR3 protein. The data contain around 59,000 distinct CDR3 sequences, 9.5% to 15% of them singletons. The V gene is TRBV30, the J gene TRBJ1-4; TRBD1 is a possible D gene (6 bases). Sequencing input: whole blood. The source is an adult who was a healthcare worker with PCR-confirmed SARS-CoV-2 infection or an uninfected control (not recorded which). The CDR3: CAWSKTGLNEKLFF. The CDR3, as DNA: TGTGCCTGGAGTAAGACAGGCCTTAATGAAAAACTGTTTTTT. Together with reference TRBV30 and TRBJ1-4, the CDR3 gives the full variable domain: SQTIHQWPATLVQPVGSPLSLECTVEGTSNPNLYWYRQAAGRGLQLLFYSVGIGQISSEVPQNLSASRPQDRQFILSSKKLLLSDSGFYLCAWSKTGLNEKLFFGSGTQLSVL.